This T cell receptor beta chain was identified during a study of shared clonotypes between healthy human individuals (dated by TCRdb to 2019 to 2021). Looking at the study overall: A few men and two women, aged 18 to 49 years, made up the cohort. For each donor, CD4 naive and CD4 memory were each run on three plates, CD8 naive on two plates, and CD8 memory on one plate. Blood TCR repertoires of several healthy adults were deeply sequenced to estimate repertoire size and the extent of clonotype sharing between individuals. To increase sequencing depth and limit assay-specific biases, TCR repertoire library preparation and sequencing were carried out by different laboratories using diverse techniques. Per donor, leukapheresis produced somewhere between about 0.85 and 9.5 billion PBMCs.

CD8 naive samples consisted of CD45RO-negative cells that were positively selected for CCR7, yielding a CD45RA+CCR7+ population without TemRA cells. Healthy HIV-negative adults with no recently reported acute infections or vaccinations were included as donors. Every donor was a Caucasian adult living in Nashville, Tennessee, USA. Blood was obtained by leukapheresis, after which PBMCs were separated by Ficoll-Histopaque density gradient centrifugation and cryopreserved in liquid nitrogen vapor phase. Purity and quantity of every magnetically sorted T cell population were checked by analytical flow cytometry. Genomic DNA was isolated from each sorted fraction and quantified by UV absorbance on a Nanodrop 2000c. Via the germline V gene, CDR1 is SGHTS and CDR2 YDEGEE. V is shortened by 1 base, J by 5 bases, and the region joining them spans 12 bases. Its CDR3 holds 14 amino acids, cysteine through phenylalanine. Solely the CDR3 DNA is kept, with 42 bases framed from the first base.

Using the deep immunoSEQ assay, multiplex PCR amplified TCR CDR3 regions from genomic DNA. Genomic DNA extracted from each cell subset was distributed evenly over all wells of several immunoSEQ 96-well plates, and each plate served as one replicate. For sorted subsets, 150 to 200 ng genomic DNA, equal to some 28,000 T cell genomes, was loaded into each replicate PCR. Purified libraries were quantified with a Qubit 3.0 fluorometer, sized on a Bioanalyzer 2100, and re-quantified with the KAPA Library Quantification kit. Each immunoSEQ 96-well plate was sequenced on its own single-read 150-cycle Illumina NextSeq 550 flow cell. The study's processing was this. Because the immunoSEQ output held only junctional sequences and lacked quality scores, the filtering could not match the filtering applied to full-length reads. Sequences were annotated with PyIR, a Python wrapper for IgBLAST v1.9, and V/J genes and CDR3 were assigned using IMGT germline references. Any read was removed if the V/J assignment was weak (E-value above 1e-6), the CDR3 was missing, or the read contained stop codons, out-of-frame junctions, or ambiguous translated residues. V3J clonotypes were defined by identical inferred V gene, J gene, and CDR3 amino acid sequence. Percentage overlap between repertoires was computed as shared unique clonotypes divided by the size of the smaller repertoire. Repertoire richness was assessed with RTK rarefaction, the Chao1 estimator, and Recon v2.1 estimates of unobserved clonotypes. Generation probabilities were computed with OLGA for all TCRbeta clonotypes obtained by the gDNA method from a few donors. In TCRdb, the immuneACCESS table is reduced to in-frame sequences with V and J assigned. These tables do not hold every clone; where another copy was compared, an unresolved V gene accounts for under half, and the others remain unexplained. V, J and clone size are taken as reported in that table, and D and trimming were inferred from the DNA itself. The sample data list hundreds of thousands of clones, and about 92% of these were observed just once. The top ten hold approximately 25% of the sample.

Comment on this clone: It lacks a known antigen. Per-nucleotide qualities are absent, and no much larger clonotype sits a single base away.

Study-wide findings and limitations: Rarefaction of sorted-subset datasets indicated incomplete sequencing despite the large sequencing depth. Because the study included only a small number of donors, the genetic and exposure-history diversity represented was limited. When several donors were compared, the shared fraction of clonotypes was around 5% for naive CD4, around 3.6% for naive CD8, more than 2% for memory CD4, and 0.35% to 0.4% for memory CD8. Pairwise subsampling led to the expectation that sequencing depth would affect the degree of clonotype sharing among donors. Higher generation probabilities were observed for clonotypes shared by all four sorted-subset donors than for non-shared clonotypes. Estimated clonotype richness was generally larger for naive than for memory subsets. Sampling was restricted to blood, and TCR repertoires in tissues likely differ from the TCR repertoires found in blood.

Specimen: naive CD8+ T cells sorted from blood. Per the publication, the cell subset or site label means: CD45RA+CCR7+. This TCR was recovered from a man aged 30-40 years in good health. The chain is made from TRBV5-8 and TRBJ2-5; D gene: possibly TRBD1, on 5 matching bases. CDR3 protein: CASSLSPDTETQYF. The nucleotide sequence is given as TGTGCCAGCAGCTTGTCCCCGGACACCGAGACCCAGTACTTC.